A single sample gave rise to the 31 T cell receptor beta chains below, sequenced in a study of shared clonotypes between healthy human individuals. Here immunoSEQ multiplex PCR was the method, and the copy in TCRdb shows in-frame clones only, minus some. The sample lists around 1.1 million clones; about 80% were seen once. The sample was memory CD4+ T cells from PBMCs. Subset given: CD45RA-negative fraction. The receptor set was obtained from a man aged 18 to 35 in good health. Some clones in this sample may be carry-over from other donors' samples.

The rearrangement uses TRBV27 and TRBJ1-2, with a possible D match to TRBD1 (6 bases). Trimming shortened V by 1 base and J by 6 bases, and 15 bases separated the two germline ends. The CDR3 runs 15 residues. CDR1 and CDR2 from the germline V gene are MNHEY and SMNVEV (reference sequence). For the CDR3, the DNA is TGTGCCAGCAGTTTATTGTGGACAGCCGTTGATGGCTACACCTTC. Protein sequence: CASSLLWTAVDGYTF.

The CDR3 DNA is TGCGCCAGCAGCTCACAGCCACCAGATGAAAAACTGTTTTTT. Translation gives CASSSQPPDEKLFF. This sequence joins TRBV5-1 and TRBJ1-4; D unresolved. The CDR3 consists of 14 residues. Germline CDR1 and CDR2: SGHRS and YFSETQ. Trimming stripped 3 bases from V and 6 bases from J, with 12 bases between.

The chain employs TRBV6-5 and TRBJ1-1; tentative D call: TRBD1 (5 bases). The CDR3 sequence is 15 residues long. V shed 6 bases and J shed 1 base, with 15 bases lying between them. The germline V gene encodes CDR1 MNHEY and CDR2 SVGAGI. CDR3 in amino acids: CASRGPGRPNTEAFF. DNA for the CDR3: TGTGCCAGCAGGGGCCCGGGACGGCCGAACACTGAAGCTTTCTTT.

This clone was seen a single time. The rearrangement uses TRBV29-1 and TRBJ2-7; D unresolved. V was shortened by 3 bases and J by 3 bases, with 9 bases between the two germline ends. This CDR3 has 12 amino acids. Germline lookup yields CDR1 SQVTM and CDR2 ANQGSEA. The CDR3 DNA sequence: TGCAGCGTTGAGTTCTCCGGCTACGAGCAGTACTTC. It encodes CSVEFSGYEQYF.

Points on this clone: A read error may account for a junction end that differs from germline. The chain links TRBV20-1 to TRBJ2-7; TRBD1 aligns across 7 bases. Germline V gives CDR1 DFQATT, CDR2 SNEGSKA (reference sequence). The length of the CDR3 is 10 residues. CDR3 sequence (DNA): TGCAGTGCTGGCCTCCGGACAGGAGATTTC. Translation: CSAGLRTGDF.

Details on this clone: The same CDR3 can be traced to other DNA sequences in this sample. V usage is TRBV5-1 and J usage is TRBJ2-7; D uncertain. Per the germline V gene, CDR1 is SGHRS and CDR2 is YFSETQ. V dropped 2 bases and J dropped 1 base, with 10 bases sitting between them. The CDR3 has 14 residues. The CDR3 loop is CASSFNGGSYEQYF. DNA of the CDR3: TGCGCCAGCAGCTTTAATGGCGGATCCTACGAGCAGTACTTC.

The gene calls are TRBV7-9 and TRBJ1-1; D is uncertain. Germline CDR1 SEHNR, CDR2 FQNEAQ (reference sequence). V lost 0 bases and J 1 base, leaving 6 bases between the germline ends. This CDR3 has 14 amino acids. The CDR3 region has the DNA TGTGCCAGCAGCTTAGCTTCGGGGAACACTGAAGCTTTCTTT. Encoded protein: CASSLASGNTEAFF.

The rearrangement links TRBV5-1 to TRBJ2-5; D might be TRBD2 (6 bases). CDR1 and CDR2 (germline): SGHRS, YFSETQ. The V end lost 0 bases, the J end lost 0 bases, and 9 bases lay between the germline ends. This CDR3 is 15 amino acids long. The CDR3 DNA follows: TGCGCCAGCAGCTTGGGCGGGACGGACCAAGAGACCCAGTACTTC. Translation: CASSLGGTDQETQYF.

This clone occurred a few times. This rearrangement joins TRBV11-2 to TRBJ2-2; D is ambiguous. CDR3 size: 15 residues. The germline V and J ends were trimmed by 4 bases and 4 bases, with 13 bases remaining between them. Germline CDR1 and CDR2: SGHAT and FQNNGV. The CDR3 loop reads CASSSPWLLTGELFF. The CDR3 DNA reads TGTGCCAGCAGCTCACCGTGGCTCCTCACCGGGGAGCTGTTTTTT.

Here the CDR3 reads CASSHLGDRERRKLFF. The CDR3 DNA sequence: TGTGCCAGCAGCCACTTAGGAGACAGGGAACGAAGAAAACTGTTTTTT. The V call is TRBV14, the J call TRBJ1-4; 7 bases are a match to TRBD1. The V and J ends lost 3 bases and 10 bases, in that order; junction bases with no gene match: 14. The germline V gene encodes CDR1 SGHDN and CDR2 FVKESK. The CDR3 runs 16 residues.

This clone was found a few times. The CDR3 reads CASSIDQAGGSNQHF. The CDR3, as DNA: TGTGCCAGTAGTATAGACCAGGCAGGGGGAAGCAACCAGCATTTT. The chain combines TRBV19 with TRBJ1-5, with 7 bases fitting TRBD1. V lost 0 bases to trimming and J lost 12 bases; unmatched junction nucleotides: 11. The CDR3 loop spans 15 amino acids. Looked up from germline, CDR1 is LNHDA and CDR2 is SQIVND (reference sequence).

The chain uses TRBV2 and TRBJ2-3, with unresolved D. V was clipped by 1 base and J by 5 bases, with 10 bases between them. The CDR3 has 14 residues. The germline CDR1 and CDR2 sequences are SNHLY and FYNNEI. The CDR3 nucleotides read TGTGCCAGCAGTGAAGAACGAAGGTTAGATACGCAGTATTTT. Its translation is CASSEERRLDTQYF. Filled out from reference TRBV2 and TRBJ2-3, the complete variable domain reads EPEVTQTPSHQVTQMGQEVILRCVPISNHLYFYWYRQILGQKVEFLVSFYNNEISEKSEIFDDQFSVERPDGSNFTLKIRSTKLEDSAMYFCASSEERRLDTQYFGPGTRLTVL.

The chain is built from TRBV18 and TRBJ1-4, with TRBD1 as a possible D gene (6 bases). Germline V gene data show CDR1 as KGHSH and CDR2 as LQKENI. This CDR3 region has 17 residues. The V and J ends lost 5 bases and 2 bases respectively, with 18 bases between them. CDR3 DNA sequence: TGTGCCAGCTCAGAACGGGCCGCCGGGGGCACTAATGAAAAACTGTTTTTT. Amino acid sequence: CASSERAAGGTNEKLFF.

The genes are TRBV28 and TRBJ1-1, with D perhaps matching TRBD1 (5 bases). Germline V gene lookup returns CDR1 MDHEN and CDR2 SYDVKM. The V gene lost 6 bases and the J gene lost 4 bases, with 12 bases spanning the gap. This CDR3 contains 13 residues. CDR3 in DNA: TGTGCCAGCAGCGGGGGGGGTATCACTGAAGCTTTCTTT. Encoded protein: CASSGGGITEAFF.

Only one count was recorded for this clone. This sequence joins TRBV29-1 and TRBJ1-3; D unclear. The V gene's germline CDR1 is SQVTM and CDR2 ANQGSEA. V was pared by 7 bases and J by 0 bases, with 10 bases between. The CDR3 contains 13 residues. CDR3 region: CSASMVSGNTIYF. In nucleotides, the CDR3 is TGCAGCGCCTCCATGGTCTCTGGAAACACCATATATTTT.

The chain uses TRBV5-4 and TRBJ1-1; D is possibly TRBD1 (6 bases). V was cut by 4 bases and J by 0 bases, with 16 bases left in between. The length of the CDR3 is 16 residues. Germline V gene lookup returns CDR1 SGHNT and CDR2 YYREEE (reference sequence). The CDR3 sequence is CASSRVGGVLNTEAFF. For the CDR3, the DNA is TGTGCCAGCAGCCGTGTTGGGGGCGTATTGAACACTGAAGCTTTCTTT. The full variable domain, its missing parts supplied by reference TRBV5-4 and TRBJ1-1, is ETGVTQSPTHLIKTRGQQVTLRCSSQSGHNTVSWYQQALGQGPQFIFQYYREEENGRGNFPPRFSGLQFPNYSSELNVNALELDDSALYLCASSRVGGVLNTEAFFGQGTRLTVV.

This clone has only a few counts. V usage is TRBV29-1 and J usage is TRBJ2-7; TRBD1 might be the D (8 bases). The CDR3 covers 15 residues. Germline loops: CDR1 SQVTM, CDR2 ANQGSEA. Between the trimmed V and J ends, which lost 2 bases and 2 bases, there was a span of 16 bases. The CDR3 region is CSVEQGAGVTYEQYF. The CDR3 DNA follows: TGCAGCGTTGAACAGGGGGCGGGAGTGACCTACGAGCAGTACTTC.

In its sample, this clone was seen a few times. The chain couples TRBV29-1 to TRBJ2-3, with D tentatively TRBD2 (5 bases). The length of the CDR3 is 14 residues. In germline, CDR1 is SQVTM, CDR2 ANQGSEA. V was trimmed by 6 bases and J by 6 bases, leaving 19 bases between them. In nucleotides, the CDR3 is TGCAGCGTCTCCGCGGCCCTAGCCATCGATACGCAGTATTTT. Amino acid sequence: CSVSAALAIDTQYF.

The V gene is TRBV11-3, the J gene TRBJ2-2; 8 bases are a match to TRBD2. Unmatched junction bases numbered 2, after V lost 1 base and J lost 4 bases. This CDR3 spans 15 amino acids. Looked up from germline, CDR1 is SGHNT and CDR2 is YENEEA. The CDR3 DNA is TGTGCCAGCAGCTTAGCGGGAGGGTCCACCGGGGAGCTGTTTTTT. Its protein is CASSLAGGSTGELFF.

Ten or more counts support this clone. The genes are TRBV19 and TRBJ2-1, with 9 bases fitting TRBD2. The V gene end was trimmed by 6 bases and the J gene end by 5 bases; junction bases not matched to a gene: 8. CDR3 length equals 15 residues. Germline lookup yields CDR1 LNHDA and CDR2 SQIVND (reference sequence). In nucleotides, the CDR3 is TGTGCCAGTAGCGCCCTAGCGGGATTCGACAATGAGCAGTTCTTC. Its translation: CASSALAGFDNEQFF.

This clone was observed a single time. Other nucleotide sequences in the sample specify the same CDR3. The rearrangement joins TRBV5-1 to TRBJ2-7; 9 nucleotides match TRBD1. Germline V gene data show CDR1 as SGHRS and CDR2 as YFSETQ. V lost 4 bases, J lost 4 bases, and 6 bases stayed unmatched. The CDR3 loop spans 14 amino acids. The CDR3 here is CASSPTGGAYEQYF. CDR3 sequence (DNA): TGCGCCAGCAGCCCAACAGGGGGCGCGTACGAGCAGTACTTC.

The gene calls are TRBV28 and TRBJ1-5; D is ambiguous. This CDR3 is built from 11 residues. Looked up from germline, CDR1 is MDHEN and CDR2 is SYDVKM. The V end was cut by 5 bases, the J end by 15 bases, with 14 bases between. This CDR3 is CASSNGPIRHF. The CDR3 nucleotides read TGTGCCAGCAGTAACGGACCTATACGGCATTTT.

V gene TRBV19 combines with J gene TRBJ2-7; D is tentatively TRBD1 or TRBD2 (5 bases each). V lost 6 bases and J 7 bases, leaving 22 bases between the germline ends. The CDR3 runs 15 residues. Germline values: CDR1 LNHDA, CDR2 SQIVND (reference sequence). CDR3 sequence reads: CASSPRGLWGSEQYF. The CDR3 DNA is TGTGCCAGTAGCCCCAGAGGTCTCTGGGGGTCGGAGCAGTACTTC.

The V and J genes are TRBV6-1 and TRBJ1-3; maybe TRBD1 (5 bases). V dropped 6 bases and J dropped 8 bases, with 8 bases sitting between them. CDR1 and CDR2 from the germline V gene are MNHNS and SASEGT. This CDR3 is 11 amino acids long. The CDR3 region is CASRKGYTIYF. As DNA, the CDR3 is TGTGCCAGCAGAAAGGGGTACACCATATATTTT.

This chain uses TRBV4-1 with TRBJ1-2; possible D gene TRBD1, 6 bases. The CDR3 runs 15 residues. Looked up from germline, CDR1 is MGHRA and CDR2 is YSYEKL. V was pared by 3 bases and J by 3 bases, with 14 bases between. The DNA for the CDR3 is TGCGCCAGCAGCCAGGGAACAGGGTCAGACTATGGCTACACCTTC. This translates into CASSQGTGSDYGYTF.

The chain couples TRBV19 to TRBJ2-5; weak D call: TRBD2 (5 bases). From germline, CDR1 is LNHDA and CDR2 SQIVND (reference sequence). Between the trimmed V and J ends, which lost 10 bases and 5 bases, there was a span of 17 bases. The CDR3 sequence is 13 residues long. CDR3 sequence reads: CATRTGSSETQYF. The DNA of the CDR3 is TGTGCCACCCGGACGGGATCAAGCGAGACCCAGTACTTC. Together with reference TRBV19 and TRBJ2-5, the CDR3 gives the full variable domain: DGGITQSPKYLFRKEGQNVTLSCEQNLNHDAMYWYRQDPGQGLRLIYYSQIVNDFQKGDIAEGYSVSREKKESFPLTVTSAQKNPTAFYLCATRTGSSETQYFGPGTRLLVL.

J is TRBJ2-1 and V is TRBV25-1, with D possibly being TRBD1 (7 bases). The CDR3 is 13 amino acids. The germline V gene has CDR1 MGHDK and CDR2 SYGVNS. Trimming removed 7 bases from V and 6 bases from J, with 13 bases in between. This CDR3 is CASNRQGLNEQFF. In DNA form, the CDR3 reads TGTGCCAGCAATCGACAGGGACTCAATGAGCAGTTCTTC.

The genes are TRBV10-3 and TRBJ2-2; D unclear. CDR3 length: 15 residues. Germline values: CDR1 ENHRY, CDR2 SYGVKD. Trimming left V 4 bases short and J 1 base short, with 10 bases between. The CDR3 spells CAISGRWGNTGELFF. CDR3 sequence (DNA): TGTGCCATCAGTGGTCGTTGGGGGAACACCGGGGAGCTGTTTTTT.

The CDR3 DNA follows: TGTGCCAGCAGCTTGGCGGCGTTGGGCTCCTACAATGAGCAGTTCTTC. Translating it yields CASSLAALGSYNEQFF. The chain links TRBV5-6 to TRBJ2-1; unclear D gene. V was cut by 0 bases and J by 0 bases, with 10 bases left in between. The CDR3 length is 16 residues. The germline CDR1 and CDR2 sequences are SGHDT and YYEEEE.

This clone appeared a single time. The chain recombines TRBV14 with TRBJ2-5; 9 bases agree with TRBD1. This CDR3 has 17 residues. The J segment lost 5 bases and the V segment lost 2 bases, leaving 12 bases of the junction unmatched. Germline V gives CDR1 SGHDN, CDR2 FVKESK. CDR3 amino acids: CASSQNLRRTGVETQYF. The CDR3, as DNA: TGTGCCAGCAGCCAAAATTTGAGGAGGACAGGGGTCGAGACCCAGTACTTC.

The CDR3 is CASSAGGAWGNTIYF. CDR3 nucleotides: TGTGCCAGCAGTGCGGGGGGCGCGTGGGGAAACACCATATATTTT. The rearrangement links TRBV6-1 to TRBJ1-3; D is possibly TRBD1 (6 bases). Germline CDR1 MNHNS, CDR2 SASEGT. The CDR3 is 15 amino acids. Trimming removed 4 bases from V and 4 bases from J, with 14 bases in between.